Sequencing of this TCR beta chain was carried out in a study of metastatic and nonmetastatic thyroid tumors (dated by TCRdb to 2020 to 2022). As for the study more broadly: The researchers compared repertoires between peripheral blood samples and tumor or nodule tissue samples from patients with malignant or benign thyroid disease.

Receptor amplification or capture employed PCR. Sequencing was carried out with an Illumina HiSeq 4000. High-throughput sequencing was used to profile the CDR3 region of the TCR beta-chain in every patient. The authors' analysis ran thus. CDR3 differences across clinicopathological groups were used to build a classifier for discriminating distant-metastatic papillary thyroid cancer patients. The Shannon index was used to measure repertoire diversity, and the Morisita-Horn index was used to measure how similar tumor and blood repertoires were. Using fastp at Q25 and MiXCR, TCRdb reprocessed the public reads and kept productive beta chains. TCRdb, rather than the study authors, made the V and J calls. The sample has 37,000 or so clones on record, approximately 18% of them singletons. The ten biggest clones cover about 6.8% of the sample. Trimming costs V 0 bases and J 4 bases, and their ends lie 16 bases apart. Spanning cysteine to phenylalanine, the CDR3 consists of 15 amino acids. The read is trimmed to its CDR3 DNA, 45 bases read in frame from base 1. CDR1 DFQATT and CDR2 SNEGSKA are derived from the germline V gene (reference sequence).

Beyond this particular receptor, the publication reports: In both blood and tumor samples, TCR beta diversity was reported to be significantly higher in malignant tumors than in benign nodules.

No treatment had been received by any patient before thyroid surgery. The study retrospectively analysed patient clinical samples collected from about 2012 to 2019 using T-cell receptor beta sequencing. A note on this clone: The antigen this receptor binds is unknown. Within one base of it there is no much larger clone, and no base qualities were kept.

The origin of this receptor is a male donor with papillary thyroid cancer or a benign thyroid nodule (not recorded which). Some clones in this sample may be carry-over from other donors' samples. Recombination linked TRBV20-1 to TRBJ2-7; perhaps TRBD1 is the D gene, with 5 bases matching. The specimen was blood. CDR3 reads: CSARDEEGATYEQYF. The nucleotide sequence reads TGCAGTGCTAGAGATGAGGAAGGGGCCACATACGAGCAGTACTTC.